Below are 32 T cell receptor beta chains sequenced from a single sample in a study of naive and memory T cell subsets. The SP2 primer and nested alpha and beta constant region primers amplified ligated cDNA in four rounds. Via MiXCR, TCRdb re-called the 5' RACE reads, giving one row per CDR3 protein. The sample comprises roughly 62,000 distinct CDR3 sequences, 7.2% of which are singletons, and around 10% rests with the top ten. An oligonucleotide containing a UMI was ligated to the 3' end of TCR cDNA. These receptors all come from a male donor in good health.

This clonotype was observed many times. The rearrangement joins TRBV29-1 to TRBJ2-1; D may be TRBD1 (5 bases). V was shortened by 3 bases and J by 6 bases, with 12 bases between the two germline ends. The CDR3 covers 13 residues. Germline V gives CDR1 SQVTM, CDR2 ANQGSEA. DNA for the CDR3: TGCAGCGTTGAGACACAAAGGGGCAATGAGCAGTTCTTC. Amino acid sequence: CSVETQRGNEQFF.

This clonotype was seen a few times. The chain recombines TRBV12-3 or TRBV12-4 with TRBJ1-2; possible D gene TRBD1, 5 bases. Trimming shortened V by 5 bases and J by 4 bases, and 17 bases separated the two germline ends. The CDR3 extends over 15 amino acids. The CDR3 DNA is TGTGCCAGCAGTCTGGGGGGTGAGCTTGGCTATGGCTACACCTTC. This codes for CASSLGGELGYGYTF.

Worth noting for this clonotype: Since no conserved phenylalanine or tryptophan closes the CDR3, a read error is the likely cause. The gene calls are TRBV7-2 and TRBJ2-7; 11 bases fit TRBD1. Germline CDR1 SGHTA, CDR2 FQGNSA. The junction had 5 bases not matched to a gene; V was cut back by 4 bases and J by 3 bases. The CDR3 extends over 15 amino acids. This CDR3 reads CASSSSGTGGYEQYI. CDR3 DNA: TGTGCCAGCAGCTCCTCCGGGACAGGGGGCTACGAGCAGTACATC.

The sample holds many counts of this clonotype. The chain combines TRBV7-9 with TRBJ2-1, with 7 bases identical to TRBD2. V shed 5 bases and J 2 bases; nucleotides not matched to a gene: 12. CDR1 is SEHNR and CDR2 is FQNEAQ in the germline V gene (reference sequence). This CDR3 spans 17 amino acids. CDR3 protein: CASSRGGARGAYNEQFF. DNA for the CDR3: TGTGCCAGCAGCCGGGGTGGGGCCCGGGGGGCCTACAATGAGCAGTTCTTC.

The table lists this clonotype with a few counts. The genes are TRBV19 and TRBJ2-1; 9 nucleotides agree with TRBD2. Unmatched junction bases numbered 10, after V lost 10 bases and J lost 6 bases. The CDR3 totals 14 residues. Looked up from germline, CDR1 is LNHDA and CDR2 is SQIVND (reference sequence). CDR3: CATRGREGRNEQFF. Written as DNA, the CDR3 is TGTGCCACCCGGGGGCGGGAGGGTCGCAATGAGCAGTTCTTC.

The chain uses TRBV6-5 and TRBJ1-2; 9 bases fit TRBD1. The CDR3 has 14 amino acids. The ends lost 5 bases at V and 4 bases at J; junction bases unmatched: 5. The germline V gene has CDR1 MNHEY and CDR2 SVGAGI. Written as DNA, the CDR3 is TGTGCCAGCAGTCGGACAGGGGTGGGCTATGGCTACACCTTC. Amino acids: CASSRTGVGYGYTF.

This clonotype was detected only a few times. The chain couples TRBV4-1 to TRBJ2-7; the match to TRBD2 covers 7 bases. CDR3 length: 16 amino acids. Germline V gene data show CDR1 as MGHRA and CDR2 as YSYEKL. V gave up 0 bases and J gave up 7 bases; unmatched junction bases: 12. This chain's CDR3 is CASSQDRAGTFWEQYF. The CDR3 bases are TGCGCCAGCAGCCAAGATAGAGCGGGGACCTTCTGGGAGCAGTACTTC.

This clonotype was counted ten times or more. This chain uses TRBV6-4 with TRBJ1-5; no reliable D call. The CDR3 covers 22 residues. Germline CDR1 reads MRHNA; CDR2 reads SNTAGT. V was cut by 0 bases and J by 4 bases, with 31 bases left in between. In nucleotides, the CDR3 is TGTGCCAGCAGTGACTCGGCAAGGGCACCGGGAGCTGGAAGGAGTCGGAATCAGCCCCAGCATTTT. Its protein is CASSDSARAPGAGRSRNQPQHF.

This clonotype was detected many times. The gene calls are TRBV4-2 and TRBJ2-3; 10 nucleotides match TRBD2. V lost 2 bases and J lost 0; bases outside the gene matches: 17. Germline CDR1 LGHNA, CDR2 YNFKEQ. There are 21 residues in the CDR3. The CDR3 protein is CASSQRAVAGGPSISTDTQYF. The CDR3 region has the DNA TGTGCCAGCAGCCAAAGGGCGGTAGCGGGAGGCCCTAGCATAAGCACAGATACGCAGTATTTT.

This clonotype was counted a few times. The chain employs TRBV19 and TRBJ1-2; D remains unclear. The V and J ends lost 2 bases and 2 bases respectively, with 9 bases between them. CDR3 length equals 14 residues. Germline V gives CDR1 LNHDA, CDR2 SQIVND (reference sequence). The CDR3: CASSIKGYNYGYTF. The CDR3 DNA reads TGTGCCAGTAGTATAAAGGGATACAACTATGGCTACACCTTC.

The V and J genes are TRBV7-2 and TRBJ1-5; tentative D call: TRBD1 (6 bases). Germline V lookup: CDR1 SGHTA, CDR2 FQGNSA. V lost 1 base, J lost 1 base, and 17 bases lay in between. This CDR3 spans 18 amino acids. This chain's CDR3 is CASSLVPSGQLSNQPQHF. Written as DNA, the CDR3 is TGTGCCAGCAGCTTAGTCCCTTCGGGACAACTAAGCAATCAGCCCCAGCATTTT. The full variable domain, rest sourced from reference TRBV7-2 and TRBJ1-5, is GAGVSQSPSNKVTEKGKDVELRCDPISGHTALYWYRQSLGQGLEFLIYFQGNSAPDKSGLPSDRFSAERTGGSVSTLTIQRTQQEDSAVYLCASSLVPSGQLSNQPQHFGDGTRLSIL.

This clonotype occurred many times. The chain carries TRBV29-1 and TRBJ1-1, with D possibly matching TRBD1 (5 bases). The CDR3 covers 13 residues. With 4 bases removed from V and 6 bases from J, the gap between germline ends came to 15 bases. Germline V gene lookup returns CDR1 SQVTM and CDR2 ANQGSEA. In nucleotides, the CDR3 is TGCAGCGTTGGACTTGGGGCGCGGGCTGAAGCTTTCTTT. Translated: CSVGLGARAEAFF.

This clonotype occurred many times. The chain carries TRBV6-1 and TRBJ1-5, with D possibly being TRBD1 (5 bases). The V gene lost 7 bases and the J gene lost 7 bases, with 14 bases spanning the gap. This CDR3 contains 13 residues. Germline-derived CDR1 and CDR2 are MNHNS and SASEGT. CDR3 residues: CASKGPGGQPQHF. DNA of the CDR3: TGTGCCAGCAAGGGACCAGGCGGGCAGCCCCAGCATTTT.

CDR3 region: CSVDGQGTQYF. The CDR3 DNA is TGCAGCGTTGACGGACAGGGGACGCAGTATTTT. This chain uses TRBV29-1 with TRBJ2-3, with 9 bases lining up with TRBD1. The CDR3 loop spans 11 amino acids. The V gene end was trimmed by 3 bases and the J gene end by 9 bases; junction bases not matched to a gene: 1. The germline gives CDR1 SQVTM, CDR2 ANQGSEA.

This clonotype was seen at least ten times. The gene calls are TRBV29-1 and TRBJ1-2; D gene ambiguous. This CDR3 contains 14 residues. Germline V gene lookup returns CDR1 SQVTM and CDR2 ANQGSEA. Trimming removed 4 bases from V and 4 bases from J, with 16 bases in between. CDR3 in amino acids: CSVVNPLGSYGYTF. The CDR3 coding sequence is TGCAGCGTTGTGAATCCCTTGGGTAGCTATGGCTACACCTTC.

This clonotype was seen at least ten times. This chain links TRBV20-1 with TRBJ2-3; 7 bases map to TRBD2. V shed 5 bases, J shed 5 bases, and the junction held 7 bases outside the gene matches. The germline V gene has CDR1 DFQATT and CDR2 SNEGSKA (reference sequence). This CDR3 has 13 amino acids. CDR3 sequence (DNA): TGCAGTGCTTATAGACTAGCAAGAGATACGCAGTATTTT. This sequence encodes CSAYRLARDTQYF.

This clonotype appeared many times. The germline gene is not matched at one end of the junction; a read error may be the cause. J is TRBJ1-1 and V is TRBV6-4; TRBD1 aligns across 7 bases. This CDR3 is built from 13 residues. Germline CDR1 and CDR2: MRHNA and SNTAGT. The CDR3 region is CASRAGGNAEAFF. The CDR3 nucleotides are TGTGCCAGCAGGGCAGGGGGGAACGCTGAAGCTTTCTTT.

This clonotype turned up a few times. The rearrangement joins TRBV20-1 to TRBJ2-5; 7 positions agree with TRBD2. Looked up from germline, CDR1 is DFQATT and CDR2 is SNEGSKA (reference sequence). The CDR3 runs 16 residues. J gave up 1 base and V 3 bases, and 11 bases lay outside the gene matches. CDR3 coding DNA: TGCAGTGCTAGGGGGGGGGACTCACTAACCCAAGAGACCCAGTACTTC. Translation: CSARGGDSLTQETQYF.

This chain uses TRBV20-1 with TRBJ1-3, with TRBD1 as a possible D gene (5 bases). This CDR3 is built from 20 residues. The ends were cut back, 0 bases at V and 0 bases at J, with 24 bases in the middle. Germline V lookup: CDR1 DFQATT, CDR2 SNEGSKA (reference sequence). The CDR3 here is CSARDELWQGRPHSGNTIYF. The CDR3 DNA is TGCAGTGCTAGAGATGAATTATGGCAGGGAAGGCCCCACTCTGGAAACACCATATATTTT.

This clonotype was found a few times. V gene TRBV29-1 combines with J gene TRBJ2-2; the D gene is possibly TRBD2 (5 bases). CDR3 length equals 12 residues. The V end was cut by 3 bases, the J end by 5 bases, with 7 bases between. Germline CDR1 SQVTM, CDR2 ANQGSEA. CDR3 protein: CSVDEGTGELFF. CDR3 DNA sequence: TGCAGCGTTGACGAGGGAACCGGGGAGCTGTTTTTT.

As for this clonotype: A much more abundant neighbour one base away suggests this may be a read error. V is TRBV12-3 or TRBV12-4 and J is TRBJ1-5; D gene ambiguous. The CDR3 runs to 13 residues. The CDR3 bases are TGTGCCAGCAGCCTACTGGGTAATCAGCGCCAGCATTTT. Translated, it gives CASSLLGNQRQHF.

This clonotype was observed many times. V and J are TRBV27 and TRBJ2-1; 7 bases align to TRBD2. CDR1 and CDR2 (germline): MNHEY, SMNVEV (reference sequence). The J segment lost 0 bases and the V segment lost 6 bases, leaving 5 bases of the junction unmatched. The CDR3 sequence is 15 residues long. The CDR3 sequence: CASSGTSDSYNEQFF. CDR3 bases: TGTGCCAGCAGCGGAACTAGCGACTCCTACAATGAGCAGTTCTTC.

This clonotype was counted at least ten times. The chain carries TRBV20-1 and TRBJ1-1, with a tentative D call TRBD1 (5 bases). Germline V gives CDR1 DFQATT, CDR2 SNEGSKA (reference sequence). The length of the CDR3 is 12 residues. Trimming left V 1 base short and J 7 bases short, with 10 bases between. DNA of the CDR3: TGCAGTGCTAGAGTGACAGCCCATGAAGCTTTCTTT. Amino acid sequence: CSARVTAHEAFF.

This clonotype occurred a few times. The V call is TRBV20-1, the J call TRBJ2-3; D is uncertain. CDR1 and CDR2 from the germline V gene are DFQATT and SNEGSKA (reference sequence). This CDR3 spans 15 amino acids. Trimming cost V 0 bases and J 0 bases, with 10 bases left between them. The CDR3 nucleotides are TGCAGTGCTAGAGATCTGCGCTCTAGCACAGATACGCAGTATTTT. It encodes CSARDLRSSTDTQYF.

This clonotype was recorded many times. V gene TRBV5-1 combines with J gene TRBJ2-5; possible D gene TRBD2, 5 bases. V was pared by 0 bases and J by 1 base, with 7 bases between. Germline lookup yields CDR1 SGHRS and CDR2 YFSETQ. There are 14 residues in the CDR3. CDR3 sequence (DNA): TGCGCCAGCAGCTTGGCGGGAATCCAAGAGACCCAGTACTTC. This codes for CASSLAGIQETQYF.

The chain links TRBV5-5 to TRBJ2-1, with D possibly TRBD2 on 6 matching bases. Germline values: CDR1 SGHKS, CDR2 YYEKEE (reference sequence). CDR3 length: 16 amino acids. V was trimmed by 2 bases and J by 3 bases, leaving 15 bases between them. The CDR3: CASSFTGVTFYNEQFF. The CDR3 region has the DNA TGTGCCAGCAGCTTTACGGGAGTGACTTTCTACAATGAGCAGTTCTTC.

In this sample, this clonotype turned up a few times. V usage is TRBV4-1 and J usage is TRBJ2-7, with no clear D. Trimming removed 2 bases from V and 3 bases from J, with 11 bases in between. CDR1 and CDR2 from the germline V gene are MGHRA and YSYEKL. This CDR3 has 14 amino acids. The CDR3 region is CASSQPENLYEQYF. The CDR3 bases are TGCGCCAGCAGCCAACCCGAAAACCTCTACGAGCAGTACTTC.

In its sample, this clonotype was seen a few times. The rearrangement joins TRBV7-8 to TRBJ1-2; 7 bases align to TRBD1. The J segment lost 1 base and the V segment lost 5 bases, leaving 7 bases of the junction unmatched. This CDR3 is 15 amino acids long. Looked up from germline, CDR1 is SGHVS and CDR2 is FQNEAQ. For the CDR3, the DNA is TGTGCCAGCAGCACACGGACAGGCCTTAACTATGGCTACACCTTC. It codes for CASSTRTGLNYGYTF.

This clonotype was observed at least ten times. The chain recombines TRBV5-5 with TRBJ2-7, with 9 bases fitting TRBD2. Per the germline V gene, CDR1 is SGHKS and CDR2 is YYEKEE (reference sequence). This CDR3 is built from 17 residues. Trimming at V came to 0 bases and at J to 4 bases, leaving 11 bases not matched to a gene. CDR3 residues: CASSLAGLAGLKYEQYF. CDR3 nucleotide sequence: TGTGCCAGCAGCTTGGCGGGCCTAGCGGGATTAAAGTACGAGCAGTACTTC.

On this clonotype itself: One end of the junction is discordant with germline, which a read error may explain. The V and J genes are TRBV11-2 and TRBJ2-5, with 7 bases identical to TRBD2. The CDR3 totals 14 residues. From germline, CDR1 is SGHAT and CDR2 FQNNGV. For the CDR3, the DNA is TGTGCCAGCAGCCCCTCCGGGGGGAAAGAGGCCCAGTACTTC. Translation: CASSPSGGKEAQYF.

A few counts support this clonotype. The chain is built from TRBV6-6 and TRBJ1-1, with D perhaps matching TRBD1 (6 bases). Trimming took 4 bases from V and 0 from J, leaving 18 bases between them. Germline loops: CDR1 MNHNY, CDR2 SVGAGI (reference sequence). The CDR3 is 17 amino acids. The CDR3 is CASSFPRSGGMNTEAFF. CDR3 in DNA: TGTGCCAGCAGTTTCCCTAGGAGTGGGGGCATGAACACTGAAGCTTTCTTT.

This clonotype was detected many times. The chain is built from TRBV6-4 and TRBJ2-1; TRBD2 matches 11 bases. Germline V gene sequence: CDR1 MRHNA, CDR2 SNTAGT. This CDR3 has 15 residues. The trim removed 0 bases at V and 6 bases at J, leaving 1 base unmatched. The CDR3 bases are TGTGCCAGCAGTGACTCTAGCGGGGGGGCCAATGAGCAGTTCTTC. This codes for CASSDSSGGANEQFF.